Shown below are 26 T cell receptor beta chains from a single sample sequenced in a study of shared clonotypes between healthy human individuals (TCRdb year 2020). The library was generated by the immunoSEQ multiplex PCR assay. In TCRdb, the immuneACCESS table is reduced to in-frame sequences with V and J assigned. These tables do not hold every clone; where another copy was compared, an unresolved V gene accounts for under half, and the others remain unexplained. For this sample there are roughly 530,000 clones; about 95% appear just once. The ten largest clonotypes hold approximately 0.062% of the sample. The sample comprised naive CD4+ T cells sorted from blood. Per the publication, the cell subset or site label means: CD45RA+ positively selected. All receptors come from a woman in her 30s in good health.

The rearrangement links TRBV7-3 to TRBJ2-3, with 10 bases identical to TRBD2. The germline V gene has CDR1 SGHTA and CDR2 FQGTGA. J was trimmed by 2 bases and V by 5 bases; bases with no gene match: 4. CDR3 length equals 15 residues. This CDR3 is CASSPLAGATDTQYF. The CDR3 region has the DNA TGTGCCAGCAGCCCCCTAGCGGGAGCCACAGATACGCAGTATTTT. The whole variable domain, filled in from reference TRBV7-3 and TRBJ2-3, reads GAGVSQTPSNKVTEKGKYVELRCDPISGHTALYWYRQSLGQGPEFLIYFQGTGAADDSGLPNDRFFAVRPEGSVSTLKIQRTERGDSAVYLCASSPLAGATDTQYFGPGTRLTVL.

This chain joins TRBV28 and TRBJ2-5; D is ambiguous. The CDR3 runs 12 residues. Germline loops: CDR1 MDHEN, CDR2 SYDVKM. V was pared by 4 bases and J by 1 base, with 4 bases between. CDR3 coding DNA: TGTGCCAGCAGTTGGTTCCAAGAGACCCAGTACTTC. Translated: CASSWFQETQYF.

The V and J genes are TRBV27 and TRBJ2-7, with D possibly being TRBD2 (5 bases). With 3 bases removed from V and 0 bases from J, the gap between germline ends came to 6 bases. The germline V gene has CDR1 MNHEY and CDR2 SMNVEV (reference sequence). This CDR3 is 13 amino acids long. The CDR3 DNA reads TGTGCCAGCAGTTTCCGGGACTCCTACGAGCAGTACTTC. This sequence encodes CASSFRDSYEQYF.

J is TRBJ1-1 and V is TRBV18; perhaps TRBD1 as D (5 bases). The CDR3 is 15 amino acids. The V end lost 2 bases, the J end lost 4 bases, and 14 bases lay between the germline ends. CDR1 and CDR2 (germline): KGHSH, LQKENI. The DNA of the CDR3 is TGTGCCAGCTCACCATTATTGACAGAGGGCACTGAAGCTTTCTTT. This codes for CASSPLLTEGTEAFF.

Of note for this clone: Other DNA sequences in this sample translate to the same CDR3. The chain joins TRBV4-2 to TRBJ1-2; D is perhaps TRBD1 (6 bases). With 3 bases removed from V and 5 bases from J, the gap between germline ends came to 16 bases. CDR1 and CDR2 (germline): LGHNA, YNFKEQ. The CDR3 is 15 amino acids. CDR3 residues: CASSQPGQRNYGYTF. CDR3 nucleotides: TGTGCCAGCAGCCAGCCCGGACAGCGAAATTATGGCTACACCTTC.

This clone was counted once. CDR3 DNA: TGTGCCAGCAGTGTGGGACAATCCTACGAGCAGTACTTC. It specifies CASSVGQSYEQYF. V usage is TRBV28 and J usage is TRBJ2-7, with D possibly matching TRBD1 (6 bases). The germline gives CDR1 MDHEN, CDR2 SYDVKM. Trimming pared 5 bases from V and 1 base from J, leaving 9 bases between. The CDR3 is 13 residues long.

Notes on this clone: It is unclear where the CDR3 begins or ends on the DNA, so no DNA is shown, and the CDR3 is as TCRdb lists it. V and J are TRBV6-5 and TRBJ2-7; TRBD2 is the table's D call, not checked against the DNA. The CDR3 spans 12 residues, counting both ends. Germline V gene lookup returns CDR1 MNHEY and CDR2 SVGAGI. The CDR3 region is CASSSSSYEQYF.

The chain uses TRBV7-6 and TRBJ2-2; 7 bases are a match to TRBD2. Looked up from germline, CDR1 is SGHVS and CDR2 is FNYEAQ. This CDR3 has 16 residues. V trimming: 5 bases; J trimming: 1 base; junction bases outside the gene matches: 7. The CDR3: CASSPSPSGNTGELFF. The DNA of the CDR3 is TGTGCCAGCAGCCCAAGTCCTAGCGGGAACACCGGGGAGCTGTTTTTT. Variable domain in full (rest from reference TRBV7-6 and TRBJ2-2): GAGVSQSPRYKVTKRGQDVALRCDPISGHVSLYWYRQALGQGPEFLTYFNYEAQQDKSGLPNDRFSAERPEGSISTLTIQRTEQRDSAMYRCASSPSPSGNTGELFFGEGSRLTVL.

The CDR3 protein is CASSLGPRQSSGNTIYF. In DNA, the CDR3 is TGTGCCAGCAGCTTGGGGCCCAGACAGAGCTCTGGAAACACCATATATTTT. The gene calls are TRBV5-4 and TRBJ1-3, with TRBD1 as a possible D gene (5 bases). The germline V gene encodes CDR1 SGHNT and CDR2 YYREEE (reference sequence). The CDR3 contains 17 residues. V lost 0 bases to trimming and J lost 0 bases, with 13 bases between them.

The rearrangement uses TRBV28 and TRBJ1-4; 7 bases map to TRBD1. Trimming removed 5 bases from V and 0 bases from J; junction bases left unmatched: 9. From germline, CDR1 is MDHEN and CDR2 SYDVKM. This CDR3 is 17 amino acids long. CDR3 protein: CASSPSPGTATNEKLFF. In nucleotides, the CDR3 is TGTGCCAGCAGTCCCAGCCCTGGGACAGCAACTAATGAAAAACTGTTTTTT. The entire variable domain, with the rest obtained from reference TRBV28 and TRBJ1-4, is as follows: DVKVTQSSRYLVKRTGEKVFLECVQDMDHENMFWYRQDPGLGLRLIYFSYDVKMKEKGDIPEGYSVSREKKERFSLILESASTNQTSMYLCASSPSPGTATNEKLFFGSGTQLSVL.

The CDR3 coding sequence is TGTGCCATCGGTACGGTCCCCTATAATTCACCCCTCCACTTT. Translating it yields CAIGTVPYNSPLHF. The rearrangement uses TRBV10-3 and TRBJ1-6; the D is unclear. V lost 8 bases and J 2 bases, leaving 10 bases between the germline ends. The CDR3 spans 14 residues. The germline V gene encodes CDR1 ENHRY and CDR2 SYGVKD.

The CDR3 DNA reads TGCAGCGTTCCCGGGACAGGGGCCTACGAGCAGTACTTC. This gives the protein CSVPGTGAYEQYF. This chain joins TRBV29-1 and TRBJ2-7; 10 bases map to TRBD1. This CDR3 is 13 amino acids long. Trimming took 5 bases from V and 2 from J; bases not matched to a gene: 3. Germline lookup yields CDR1 SQVTM and CDR2 ANQGSEA.

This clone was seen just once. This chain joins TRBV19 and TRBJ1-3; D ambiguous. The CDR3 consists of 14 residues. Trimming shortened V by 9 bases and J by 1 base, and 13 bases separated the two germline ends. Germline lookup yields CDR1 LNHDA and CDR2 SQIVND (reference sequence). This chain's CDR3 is CASNFRSSGNTIYF. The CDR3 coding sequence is TGTGCCAGCAACTTCCGATCGTCTGGAAACACCATATATTTT. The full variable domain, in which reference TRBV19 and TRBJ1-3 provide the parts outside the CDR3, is DGGITQSPKYLFRKEGQNVTLSCEQNLNHDAMYWYRQDPGQGLRLIYYSQIVNDFQKGDIAEGYSVSREKKESFPLTVTSAQKNPTAFYLCASNFRSSGNTIYFGEGSWLTVV.

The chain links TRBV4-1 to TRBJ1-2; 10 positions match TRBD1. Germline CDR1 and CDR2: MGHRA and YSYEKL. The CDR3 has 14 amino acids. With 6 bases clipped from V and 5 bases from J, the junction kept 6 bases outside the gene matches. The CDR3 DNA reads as TGCGCCAGCAGTCGTCCGGGACAGGGGTATGGCTACACCTTC. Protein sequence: CASSRPGQGYGYTF.

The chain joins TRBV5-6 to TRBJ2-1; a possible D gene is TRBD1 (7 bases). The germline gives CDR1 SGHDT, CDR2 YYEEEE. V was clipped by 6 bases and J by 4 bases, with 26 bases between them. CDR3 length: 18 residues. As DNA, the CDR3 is TGTGCCAGCACCACGACCCCACCTGCAGGGGGGAGATACAATGAGCAGTTCTTC. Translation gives CASTTTPPAGGRYNEQFF.

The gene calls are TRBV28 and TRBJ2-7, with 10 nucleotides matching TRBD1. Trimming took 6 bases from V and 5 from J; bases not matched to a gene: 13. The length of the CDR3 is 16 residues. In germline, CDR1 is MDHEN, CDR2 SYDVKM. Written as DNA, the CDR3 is TGTGCCAGCAGACGGGGGGCCGGGACAGGGGTGAACGAGCAGTACTTC. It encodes CASRRGAGTGVNEQYF.

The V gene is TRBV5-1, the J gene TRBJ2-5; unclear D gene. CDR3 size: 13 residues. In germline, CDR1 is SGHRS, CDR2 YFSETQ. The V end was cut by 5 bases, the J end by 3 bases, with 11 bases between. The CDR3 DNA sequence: TGCGCCAGCAGTCTGGCCAGCGAAGAGACCCAGTACTTC. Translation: CASSLASEETQYF.

The CDR3 DNA follows: TGTGCCAGCTCACCGGTACAGGGTGATTTGTCTTTCTTT. Its protein product is CASSPVQGDLSFF. The chain is built from TRBV18 and TRBJ1-1; tentatively, D is TRBD1 (6 bases). V lost 3 bases and J 12 bases, leaving 17 bases between the germline ends. Germline V gives CDR1 KGHSH, CDR2 LQKENI. The CDR3 is 13 residues long.

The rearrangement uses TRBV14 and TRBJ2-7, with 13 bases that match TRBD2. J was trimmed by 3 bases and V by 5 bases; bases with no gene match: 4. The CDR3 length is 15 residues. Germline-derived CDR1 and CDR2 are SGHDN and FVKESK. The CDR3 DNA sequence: TGTGCCAGCAGCACTAGCGGGAGGGCCCACTACGAGCAGTACTTC. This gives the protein CASSTSGRAHYEQYF.

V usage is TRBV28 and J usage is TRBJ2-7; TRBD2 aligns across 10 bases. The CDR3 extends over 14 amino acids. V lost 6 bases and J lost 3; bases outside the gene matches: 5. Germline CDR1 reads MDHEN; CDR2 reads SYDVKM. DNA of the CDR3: TGTGCCAGCAGGCCCGGACTAGCGGTCTACGAGCAGTACTTC. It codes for CASRPGLAVYEQYF. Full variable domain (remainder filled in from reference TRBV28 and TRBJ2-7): DVKVTQSSRYLVKRTGEKVFLECVQDMDHENMFWYRQDPGLGLRLIYFSYDVKMKEKGDIPEGYSVSREKKERFSLILESASTNQTSMYLCASRPGLAVYEQYFGPGTRLTVT.

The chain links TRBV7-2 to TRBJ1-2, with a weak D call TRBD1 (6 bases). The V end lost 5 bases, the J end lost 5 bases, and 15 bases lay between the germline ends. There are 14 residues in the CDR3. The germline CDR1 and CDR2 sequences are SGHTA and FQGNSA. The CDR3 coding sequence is TGTGCCAGCAGCCCCGGGACAAAGAAGTATGGCTACACCTTC. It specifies CASSPGTKKYGYTF.

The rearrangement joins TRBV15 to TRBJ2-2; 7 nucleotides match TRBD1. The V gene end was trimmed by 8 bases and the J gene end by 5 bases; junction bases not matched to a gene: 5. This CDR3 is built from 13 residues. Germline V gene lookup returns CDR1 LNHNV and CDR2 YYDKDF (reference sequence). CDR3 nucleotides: TGTGCCACCGGACAGGACTTGACCGGGGAGCTGTTTTTT. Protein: CATGQDLTGELFF.

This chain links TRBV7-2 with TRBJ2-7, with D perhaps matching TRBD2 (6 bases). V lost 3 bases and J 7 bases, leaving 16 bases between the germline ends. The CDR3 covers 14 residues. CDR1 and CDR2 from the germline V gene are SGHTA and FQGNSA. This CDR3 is CASSFLGGGGEQYF. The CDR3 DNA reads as TGTGCCAGCAGCTTTCTGGGGGGTGGTGGGGAGCAGTACTTC.

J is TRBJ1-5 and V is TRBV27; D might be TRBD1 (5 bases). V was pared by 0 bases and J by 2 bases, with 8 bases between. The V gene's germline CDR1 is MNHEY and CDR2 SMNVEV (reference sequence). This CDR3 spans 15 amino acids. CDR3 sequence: CASSLSRGGNQPQHF. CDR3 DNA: TGTGCCAGCAGTTTATCGAGGGGAGGCAATCAGCCCCAGCATTTT.

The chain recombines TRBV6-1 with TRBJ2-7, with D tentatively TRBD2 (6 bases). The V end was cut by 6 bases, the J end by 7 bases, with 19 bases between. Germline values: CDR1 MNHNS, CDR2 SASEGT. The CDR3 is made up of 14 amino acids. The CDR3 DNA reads TGTGCCAGCAGGGGGGAGGCAGGTGCGGGGGAGCAGTACTTC. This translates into CASRGEAGAGEQYF.

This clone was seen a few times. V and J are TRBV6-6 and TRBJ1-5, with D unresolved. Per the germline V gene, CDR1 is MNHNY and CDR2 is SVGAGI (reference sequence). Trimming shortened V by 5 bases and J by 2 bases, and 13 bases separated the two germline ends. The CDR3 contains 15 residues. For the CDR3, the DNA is TGTGCCAGCAGTGTGGGCAGAACAGGCAATCAGCCCCAGCATTTT. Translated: CASSVGRTGNQPQHF.